This T cell receptor beta chain was recorded in a study of shared clonotypes between healthy human individuals. Naive CD8 cells lacked CD45RO, underwent positive selection for CCR7 and left out terminally differentiated effector memory CD45RA+ cells. The CDR3 has 16 amino acids. Germline V gives CDR1 SGHVS, CDR2 FNYEAQ. V dropped 8 bases and J dropped 0; count of bases not matched to a gene: 10. TCRdb keeps only in-frame clones here, not all; method: immunoSEQ multiplex PCR. The sample contains over 800,000 clones, more than 85% of which appear only once. The sample consisted of naive CD8+ T cells sorted from blood. The TCR was taken from a man aged 30 to 45 in good health. V gene TRBV7-6 combines with J gene TRBJ2-1, with 7 nucleotides matching TRBD2. The CDR3 sequence: CASFSGGESSYNEQFF. The DNA for the CDR3 is TGTGCCAGCTTCTCGGGGGGAGAAAGCTCCTACAATGAGCAGTTCTTC.